This T cell receptor (beta chain) is from a study of blood T cell repertoires in COVID-19. As for the study in general: From the United States, Italy and Spain came samples of acute and convalescent COVID-19. PBMCs, B-cell-depleted T cells, or T cells provided the cDNA or gDNA that made up the material.

The authors' processing: Amplifying reference gene primers gave estimates of nucleated cell counts. The table came from immunoSEQ multiplex PCR; TCRdb's copy has only in-frame clones and leaves some out. V and J calls and clone size come straight from that table; D and trimming were deduced from the DNA. Of roughly 350,000 clones in the sample, about 85% were seen once. V was shortened by 2 bases and J by 6 bases, with 7 bases between the two germline ends. Germline V gene lookup returns CDR1 MNHEY and CDR2 SVGAGI. The CDR3 has 13 residues. The receptor was isolated from a woman under 30 with acute or convalescent COVID-19. This rearrangement joins TRBV6-5 to TRBJ2-2; D is perhaps TRBD2 (6 bases). Sample: peripheral blood. Here the CDR3 DNA reads TGTGCCAGCAGTTACCCTAGCGCCGGGGAGCTGTTTTTT. Its translation is CASSYPSAGELFF.